These T cell receptor beta chains were read from a single sample in a study of T cells in Graves' hyperthyroidism and ophthalmopathy. TCRdb redid the calling of the multiplex PCR reads with MiXCR, one entry per CDR3 protein. The data hold under 600,000 distinct CDR3 sequences, with approximately 15% observed a single time. Sequenced: blood. These receptors were taken from a woman in her forties with Graves' ophthalmopathy. The CDR3 runs from the conserved cysteine through the conserved F or W. A D gene is named only where the DNA matches it firmly. Only some rows state a clone size, as once, few, many or a class for expanded clones.

TRBV11-2	TRBJ2-7	.	.	TGTGCCAGCAGTAAGGAAAGCTCCTACGAGCAGTACTTC	CASSKESSYEQYF
TRBV6-5	TRBJ1-2	.	many	TGTGCCAGCAGTTACTCGTCAGGATCTAACTATGGCTACACCTTC	CASSYSSGSNYGYTF
TRBV11-2	TRBJ2-3	.	few	TGTGCCAGCAGCCCCTTTATGGGTTATAAAGATACGCAGTATTTT	CASSPFMGYKDTQYF
TRBV6-1	TRBJ1-1	.	.	TGTGCCAGCAGTGACCTCTCAGGGGAGTTAGGCACTGAAGCTTTCTTT	CASSDLSGELGTEAFF
TRBV7-9	TRBJ1-1	.	.	TGTGCCAGCAGCTTAGTCGGGGTAGTTGGCACTGAAGCTTTCTTT	CASSLVGVVGTEAFF
TRBV6-1	TRBJ2-7	TRBD1	many	TGTGCCAGCAGTTTCCCCGGGACAGGGCGGCCGGGCGAGCAGTACTTC	CASSFPGTGRPGEQYF
TRBV19	TRBJ1-1	.	.	TGTGCCAGTAGTAGACTGGGAGGTGAAGCTTTCTTT	CASSRLGGEAFF
TRBV5-1	TRBJ1-2	.	.	TGCGCCAGCAGTGTTTCGCCGCCAAACTATGGCTACACCTTC	CASSVSPPNYGYTF
TRBV28	TRBJ1-5	.	once	TGTGCCAGCAGTTTTACTGAGGGTCCTCAGCCCCAGCATTTT	CASSFTEGPQPQHF
TRBV28	TRBJ2-7	.	.	TGTGCCAGCAGTTTAGGTGGGGGGGGCCCACACGAGCAGTACTTC	CASSLGGGGPHEQYF
TRBV20-1	TRBJ1-4	TRBD1	few	TGCAGTGCTAGAGACGCCGGGACAGTTAATGAAAAACTGTTTTTT	CSARDAGTVNEKLFF
TRBV20-1	TRBJ2-2	.	many	TGCAGTGCTAGAGTTATGGGGGGGCGAACCGGGGAGCTGTTTTTT	CSARVMGGRTGELFF
TRBV27	TRBJ2-1	.	few	TGTGCCAGCAGCGATACTACCCGGGGGGAGCAGTTCTTC	CASSDTTRGEQFF
TRBV10-2	TRBJ2-7	TRBD2	many	TGCGCCAGCAGAGAGGGACTAGCCATGTCCTACGAGCAGTACTTC	CASREGLAMSYEQYF
TRBV3-1	TRBJ2-1	TRBD2	many	TGTGCCAGCAGCCGAAATGGACTAGCGGGAGCCCATGAGCAGTTCTTC	CASSRNGLAGAHEQFF
TRBV28	TRBJ2-7	.	few	TGTGCCAGCAGTTTGTGGGGTGGCGAGCAGTACTTC	CASSLWGGEQYF
TRBV4-1	TRBJ1-3	TRBD1	few	TGCGCCAGCAGCAACCGGGACAGGGAGGACACCATATATTTT	CASSNRDREDTIYF
TRBV3-1	TRBJ2-3	TRBD1	many	TGTGCCAGCAGCCAAGGGGACAGGGATGCAGATACGCAGTATTTT	CASSQGDRDADTQYF
TRBV7-3	TRBJ2-3	.	many	TGTGCCAGCGCTCGCGGGTCCTTCACAGATACGCAGTATTTT	CASARGSFTDTQYF
TRBV20-1	TRBJ1-1	.	.	TGCAGTGCTAGACAGGGCCGTTCAGACACTGAAGCTTTCTTT	CSARQGRSDTEAFF
TRBV27	TRBJ1-1	.	many	TGTGCCAGCAGTTTATCGATAAATGTGGGGACAAGGAGTAGAGCTTTCTTT	CASSLSINVGTRSRAFF
TRBV20-1	TRBJ2-5	TRBD2	many	TGCAGTGCTAGAGATACTAGCGGGAGACCCTTCCAAGAGACCCAGTACTTC	CSARDTSGRPFQETQYF
TRBV2	TRBJ2-2	.	.	TGTACCAGCAGTCTTCAGGGGAACACCGGGGAGCTGTTTTTT	CTSSLQGNTGELFF
TRBV11-2	TRBJ2-7	TRBD1	once	TGTGCCAGCAGCCTGCTGTCCGGGACAGGCTACGAGCAGTACTTC	CASSLLSGTGYEQYF
TRBV11-2	TRBJ1-1	.	many	TGTGCCAGCAGCTTAGAGGGGAAACTCGAAGCTTTCTTT	CASSLEGKLEAFF
TRBV7-8	TRBJ1-4	TRBD1	few	TGTGCCAGCAGCTTAAGGAGGGGGCATGAAAAACTGTTTTTT	CASSLRRGHEKLFF
TRBV6-1	TRBJ2-5	.	.	TGTGCCAGCCCCAACACGCAAGAGACCCAGTACTTC	CASPNTQETQYF
TRBV6-1	TRBJ1-1	.	few	TGTGCCAGCAGTAAAGGGGGGGTGACTGAAGCTTTCTTT	CASSKGGVTEAFF
TRBV30	TRBJ1-3	.	few	TGTGCCTGGAGTACAAGCTCTGGAAACACCATATATTTT	CAWSTSSGNTIYF